The T cell receptor (beta chain) described here comes from a study of persistence of HIV-infected CD4 T cells. Cells were stimulated with CMV-infected fibroblast lysates at roughly 9.1 ug/mL. Sorted nonresponding memory CD4+ T cells were CD40L-negative, CD69-negative, CD45RO-high. The CDR3 has 11 residues. The V end lost 8 bases, the J end lost 3 bases, and 5 bases lay between the germline ends. The germline gives CDR1 MNHEY, CDR2 SVGAGI. With regard to this clone: The antigen is not known.

Sequencing used immunoSEQ version 4 in survey mode. Generated by immunoSEQ multiplex PCR, the TCRdb table keeps only in-frame clones and is missing some. Of tens of thousands of clones listed, 65% to 90% were seen once; the top ten hold more than 0.85%. The origin of this receptor is an adult man with HIV who was CMV-seropositive. The chain recombines TRBV6-5 with TRBJ2-1; unclear D gene. This material consisted of CD4+ T cells sorted from PBMCs after approximately 19-hour stimulation, taken from a patient who received antiretroviral therapy. The CDR3 DNA reads TGTGCCAGCCAATTCTACAATGAGCAGTTCTTC. It codes for CASQFYNEQFF.